The 21 T cell receptor beta chains reported below all come from one sample, sequenced in a study of cytomegalovirus exposure and HLA in healthy donors. The PCR used 60 Vbeta and 13 Jbeta primers. Assay used: immunoSEQ multiplex PCR; TCRdb lists only in-frame clones, some missing. This sample has about 160,000 clones, with around three quarters found just once. Sequencing input: PBMCs. These receptors all stem from a man between 35 and 55 years old in good health and CMV-seropositive.

The V call is TRBV5-4, the J call TRBJ2-7; D unresolved. The CDR3 spans 14 residues. Trimming shortened V by 4 bases and J by 0 bases, and 11 bases separated the two germline ends. CDR1 is SGHNT, CDR2 YYREEE, per germline (reference sequence). DNA of the CDR3: TGTGCCAGCAGCCCCCAGGCCGCCTCCTACGAGCAGTACTTC. It yields the protein CASSPQAASYEQYF.

The V and J genes are TRBV19 and TRBJ2-7; 11 nucleotides align to TRBD1. The V segment lost 3 bases and the J segment 3 bases; nucleotides outside the gene matches: 4. CDR1 and CDR2 from the germline V gene are LNHDA and SQIVND (reference sequence). The CDR3 sequence is 15 residues long. CDR3 residues: CASSIPGQGGYEQYF. The CDR3 DNA reads TGTGCCAGTAGTATCCCGGGACAGGGGGGCTACGAGCAGTACTTC.

This clone has more than one count but fewer than ten. The rearrangement joins TRBV30 to TRBJ2-5; 8 positions match TRBD2. Germline-derived CDR1 and CDR2 are GTSNPN and SVGIG (reference sequence). This CDR3 is built from 13 residues. The ends lost 6 bases at V and 1 base at J; junction bases unmatched: 4. CDR3 sequence (DNA): TGTGCCTGTCCGGGGGGGGGCCAAGAGACCCAGTACTTC. Residues: CACPGGGQETQYF.

The chain uses TRBV5-6 and TRBJ2-1, with 9 bases aligning to TRBD1. CDR1 is SGHDT and CDR2 is YYEEEE in the germline V gene. J gave up 0 bases and V 3 bases, and 10 bases lay outside the gene matches. The CDR3 runs to 18 residues. CDR3 DNA: TGTGCCAGCAGCTCGACCGGGACAGGGTACAGCTCCTACAATGAGCAGTTCTTC. As protein: CASSSTGTGYSSYNEQFF.

V gene TRBV6-6 combines with J gene TRBJ1-1; D remains unclear. Germline loops: CDR1 MNHNY, CDR2 SVGAGI (reference sequence). This CDR3 has 15 residues. Trimming took 4 bases from V and 2 from J, leaving 14 bases between them. CDR3 sequence (DNA): TGTGCCAGCAGTTCGCCACAGAGGGTTAACACTGAAGCTTTCTTT. The encoded protein is CASSSPQRVNTEAFF.

The table lists this clone with a few counts. The rearrangement joins TRBV15 to TRBJ1-6; unclear D gene. V was clipped by 0 bases and J by 9 bases, with 15 bases between them. Germline V CDR1 and CDR2: LNHNV, YYDKDF (reference sequence). This CDR3 contains 16 residues. This chain's CDR3 is CATSRDRSSGGSPLHF. The CDR3 nucleotides read TGTGCCACCAGCAGAGACAGGTCATCTGGTGGTTCACCCCTCCACTTT.

This sequence joins TRBV18 and TRBJ2-1, with a weak D call TRBD1 (6 bases). Trimming left V 5 bases short and J 4 bases short, with 15 bases between. The CDR3 is 15 amino acids. Per the germline V gene, CDR1 is KGHSH and CDR2 is LQKENI. The CDR3 sequence is CASSARDKLYNEQFF. In DNA form, the CDR3 reads TGTGCCAGCTCAGCCCGGGACAAGCTTTACAATGAGCAGTTCTTC. The complete variable domain, with remaining parts taken from reference TRBV18 and TRBJ2-1, reads NAGVMQNPRHLVRRRGQEARLRCSPMKGHSHVYWYRQLPEEGLKFMVYLQKENIIDESGMPKERFSAEFPKEGPSILRIQQVVRGDSAAYFCASSARDKLYNEQFFGPGTRLTVL.

This clone has just one count. The chain employs TRBV7-2 and TRBJ1-1, with D uncertain. Germline values: CDR1 SGHTA, CDR2 FQGNSA. V was clipped by 2 bases and J by 3 bases, with 10 bases between them. This CDR3 is 14 amino acids long. The CDR3 nucleotides are TGTGCCAGCAGCTTATCGGTCCAGGACACTGAAGCTTTCTTT. Amino acids: CASSLSVQDTEAFF.

This clone was seen more than once but under ten times. V is TRBV2 and J is TRBJ1-4, with D possibly TRBD1 on 5 matching bases. Between the trimmed V and J ends, which lost 10 bases and 7 bases, there was a span of 19 bases. The CDR3 is 14 amino acids. Germline V gene sequence: CDR1 SNHLY, CDR2 FYNNEI. CDR3 coding DNA: TGTGCCACCTCCCTCGGGGGGGAGGCTGAAAAACTGTTTTTT. Translating it yields CATSLGGEAEKLFF.

The V and J genes are TRBV11-2 and TRBJ1-1; 7 bases are shared with TRBD1. Germline V gene sequence: CDR1 SGHAT, CDR2 FQNNGV. V dropped 0 bases and J dropped 0; count of bases not matched to a gene: 4. The CDR3 is 16 amino acids. The CDR3 protein is CASSLEWGQMNTEAFF. CDR3 DNA: TGTGCCAGCAGCTTAGAGTGGGGACAGATGAACACTGAAGCTTTCTTT.

The rearrangement joins TRBV4-3 to TRBJ1-2, with 8 bases lining up with TRBD1. The germline gives CDR1 LGHNA, CDR2 YSLEER. V trimming: 4 bases; J trimming: 13 bases; junction bases outside the gene matches: 11. The CDR3 has 13 residues. The CDR3 spells CASSRRDRSGSTF. The CDR3 coding sequence is TGCGCCAGCAGCCGCCGGGACAGGTCTGGCAGCACCTTC.

The chain couples TRBV15 to TRBJ2-4; D gene ambiguous. Trimming removed 8 bases at V and 3 bases at J, with 5 bases between. CDR3 length: 11 residues. Germline V gene lookup returns CDR1 LNHNV and CDR2 YYDKDF (reference sequence). The CDR3 nucleotides read TGTGCCACCGTGAGCAAAAACATTCAGTACTTC. It encodes CATVSKNIQYF.

The V gene is TRBV5-1, the J gene TRBJ2-3; D may be TRBD2 (6 bases). V lost 4 bases and J 1 base, leaving 10 bases between the germline ends. Germline V gives CDR1 SGHRS, CDR2 YFSETQ. CDR3 length: 14 residues. CDR3: CASSAGGGTDTQYF. CDR3 nucleotide sequence: TGCGCCAGCAGCGCCGGGGGTGGCACAGATACGCAGTATTTT.

The chain has TRBV15 and TRBJ1-6, with 7 nucleotides matching TRBD1. The V and J ends lost 3 bases and 8 bases, in that order; junction bases with no gene match: 1. This CDR3 contains 13 residues. Germline loops: CDR1 LNHNV, CDR2 YYDKDF (reference sequence). The CDR3 region is CATSSQGDSPLHF. CDR3 coding DNA: TGTGCCACCAGCAGTCAGGGGGATTCACCCCTCCACTTT.

The chain uses TRBV14 and TRBJ2-2; TRBD1 matches 8 bases. Losses at the gene ends were 0 bases for V and 4 bases for J; bases not matched to a gene: 4. CDR3 size: 16 residues. Germline-derived CDR1 and CDR2 are SGHDN and FVKESK. In DNA, the CDR3 is TGTGCCAGCAGCCAAGACAGGGGGCAAAGCACCGGGGAGCTGTTTTTT. Translation gives CASSQDRGQSTGELFF.

The chain is built from TRBV7-2 and TRBJ1-4, with unresolved D. Trimming left V 5 bases short and J 6 bases short, with 16 bases between. This CDR3 region has 15 residues. The germline gives CDR1 SGHTA, CDR2 FQGNSA. The CDR3 protein is CASSPSGRLHEKLFF. CDR3 in DNA: TGTGCCAGCAGCCCGAGTGGTCGGTTGCATGAAAAACTGTTTTTT.

The chain combines TRBV5-1 with TRBJ1-2, with D possibly matching TRBD1 (5 bases). The CDR3 runs to 15 residues. The V gene's germline CDR1 is SGHRS and CDR2 YFSETQ. V lost 0 bases and J lost 6, with 15 bases in between. The CDR3 DNA sequence: TGCGCCAGCAGCTTGGGACGTAACGGAGGGGATGGCTACACCTTC. Its protein is CASSLGRNGGDGYTF.

This clone was picked up one time. The germline gene is not matched at one end of the junction; a read error may be the cause. The chain links TRBV7-9 to TRBJ1-4; D is undetermined. Germline lookup yields CDR1 SEHNR and CDR2 FQNEAQ (reference sequence). This CDR3 is 15 amino acids long. CDR3 sequence (DNA): TGTTCCAGCAGCCTGGCGGCAGCAACTAATGAAAAACTGTTTTTT. It yields the protein CSSSLAAATNEKLFF.

The rearrangement joins TRBV5-1 to TRBJ1-6; 7 nucleotides agree with TRBD1. V trimming: 1 base; J trimming: 7 bases; junction bases outside the gene matches: 2. Germline-derived CDR1 and CDR2 are SGHRS and YFSETQ. CDR3 length equals 14 residues. This CDR3 is CASSLWGQNSPLHF. CDR3 coding DNA: TGCGCCAGCAGCTTGTGGGGACAGAATTCACCCCTCCACTTT. The whole variable domain, remainder taken from reference TRBV5-1 and TRBJ1-6, is KAGVTQTPRYLIKTRGQQVTLSCSPISGHRSVSWYQQTPGQGLQFLFEYFSETQRNKGNFPGRFSGRQFSNSRSEMNVSTLELGDSALYLCASSLWGQNSPLHFGNGTRLTVT.

Details on this clone: Other DNA sequences in this sample translate to the same CDR3. The genes are TRBV6-5 and TRBJ1-2, with 10 positions matching TRBD1. The CDR3 spans 14 residues. Germline V CDR1 and CDR2: MNHEY, SVGAGI. V was pared by 5 bases and J by 6 bases, with 6 bases of the junction left unmatched. The CDR3 DNA sequence: TGTGCCAGCAGTCGGACAGGGGGTATGAATGGCTACACCTTC. Translated: CASSRTGGMNGYTF.

The rearrangement joins TRBV7-9 to TRBJ2-5, with D possibly TRBD2 on 5 matching bases. Germline-derived CDR1 and CDR2 are SEHNR and FQNEAQ (reference sequence). This CDR3 region has 14 residues. V shed 5 bases and J shed 4 bases, with 14 bases lying between them. For the CDR3, the DNA is TGTGCCAGCAGCCCACGGACTGGGCGAGAGACCCAGTACTTC. Translation: CASSPRTGRETQYF. The whole variable domain, remainder taken from reference TRBV7-9 and TRBJ2-5, is DTGVSQNPRHKITKRGQNVTFRCDPISEHNRLYWYRQTLGQGPEFLTYFQNEAQLEKSRLLSDRFSAERPKGSFSTLEIQRTEQGDSAMYLCASSPRTGRETQYFGPGTRLLVL.